This T cell receptor (beta chain) stems from a study of a mutant IDH1 vaccine in newly diagnosed glioma. Study at large: Patients received vaccination from 4-6 weeks after radiotherapy alone, or with temozolomide cycles. Therapy received beforehand was radiotherapy, temozolomide, or both, with most patients given both.

Sample time point: week 35, safety follow-up. The study gave 300 ug of mutant IDH1 20-mer peptide per vaccine dose, with topical imiquimod. Sequencing was performed with immunoSEQ multiplex PCR; in TCRdb, only in-frame clones are kept and a portion is missing. The data contain about 68,000 clones, roughly 80% of them seen just once; the ten biggest clones take up roughly 12%. A note on this clone: Antigen: not known.

The sequences come from PBMCs, collected from a glioma patient whose treatment included an IDH1 peptide vaccine. This TCR was recovered from a man aged 18 to 30 with glioma.

CDR3 DNA sequence: TGCGCCAGCAGCTTGGTTAGGCAGGGGTTTTACGAGCAGTACTTC. It encodes CASSLVRQGFYEQYF. The chain has TRBV5-1 and TRBJ2-7; D is perhaps TRBD1 (6 bases). Germline CDR1 SGHRS, CDR2 YFSETQ. Trimming pared 0 bases from V and 4 bases from J, leaving 14 bases between. The CDR3 is made up of 15 amino acids.